Below, one T cell receptor beta chain is given with its context. Its antigen is currently not known. No base quality information exists; no much larger clone differs at one position. Libraries were constructed by the immunoSEQ multiplex PCR assay. TCRdb mirrors the immuneACCESS table, restricted to in-frame sequences. Some clones are absent from its copies; in checked studies, under half trace to an unresolved V gene, and the reason for the others is unknown. The sample table holds about 170,000 clones, of which 91% were seen once. About 1.4% of the sample rests with the top ten. The entry originates in a study of control samples from healthy donors and cancer patients (dated by TCRdb to the early 2020s). The CDR3 contains 16 residues, cysteine and phenylalanine counted. The read is trimmed to its CDR3 DNA, 48 bases read in frame from base 1. From V the trimming removes 4 bases and from J it removes 1 base, while the gene matches leave 8 bases of the junction unaccounted for. Reading the germline V gene gives CDR1 SGHRS and CDR2 YFSETQ.

Recombination connected TRBV5-1 to TRBJ2-5, with TRBD2 matching 9 junction bases. Sequenced input: blood. This clonotype was obtained from a woman aged 25 to 39 in good health. The CDR3 region reads CASSPGTSSFQETQYF. The DNA sequence is as follows: TGCGCCAGCAGCCCGGGGACTAGCAGTTTCCAAGAGACCCAGTACTTC.